This entry lists 20 T cell receptor beta chains sequenced from one sample in a study of cytomegalovirus exposure and HLA in healthy donors. Sequencing was performed with immunoSEQ multiplex PCR; in TCRdb, only in-frame clones are kept and a portion is missing. Altogether about 50,000 clones are present, 93% being singletons, with the ten largest covering more than 1.5%. The sequenced material came from PBMCs. Source of these receptors: a woman aged 18-29 years in good health and CMV-seropositive.

V usage is TRBV6-1 and J usage is TRBJ1-2, with a weak D call TRBD1 (5 bases). Germline V gives CDR1 MNHNS, CDR2 SASEGT. Trimming left V 2 bases short and J 6 bases short, with 13 bases between. The CDR3 spans 14 residues. The CDR3 protein is CASSELSQGHGYTF. DNA of the CDR3: TGTGCCAGCAGTGAACTATCCCAGGGCCATGGCTACACCTTC.

A single count supports this clone. This chain joins TRBV7-2 and TRBJ2-4; D perhaps matches TRBD1 (5 bases). The germline V gene has CDR1 SGHTA and CDR2 FQGNSA. V was trimmed by 5 bases and J by 0 bases, leaving 11 bases between them. The CDR3 totals 15 residues. The CDR3 bases are TGTGCCAGCAGCCCAATGGGGCTAGCCAAAAACATTCAGTACTTC. Translated: CASSPMGLAKNIQYF.

J is TRBJ2-7 and V is TRBV5-5, with a possible D match to TRBD1 (6 bases). CDR3 length: 14 amino acids. Germline CDR1 is SGHKS and CDR2 is YYEKEE (reference sequence). Trimming pared 4 bases from V and 4 bases from J, leaving 15 bases between. The CDR3 sequence: CASSPRRTAYEQYF. In nucleotides, the CDR3 is TGTGCCAGCAGCCCAAGGAGGACAGCTTACGAGCAGTACTTC.

This clone was seen only a few times. J is TRBJ2-2 and V is TRBV11-3; perhaps TRBD2 as D (5 bases). The V end was cut by 5 bases, the J end by 3 bases, with 19 bases between. The CDR3 runs 17 residues. Germline loops: CDR1 SGHNT, CDR2 YENEEA. CDR3 amino acids: CASSPGGLPGDTGELFF. As DNA, the CDR3 is TGTGCCAGCAGCCCCGGCGGGCTTCCCGGGGACACCGGGGAGCTGTTTTTT.

The sample holds a few counts of this clone. The chain couples TRBV6-1 to TRBJ1-5; TRBD1 might be the D (5 bases). CDR1 and CDR2 from the germline V gene are MNHNS and SASEGT. Trimming removed 3 bases at V and 7 bases at J, with 13 bases between. The CDR3 consists of 14 residues. In DNA form, the CDR3 reads TGTGCCAGCAGTGACACGGGACTTCAACAGCCCCAGCATTTT. It specifies CASSDTGLQQPQHF.

The chain is built from TRBV7-2 and TRBJ1-2; D not certain. The CDR3 contains 14 residues. The germline V gene has CDR1 SGHTA and CDR2 FQGNSA. Trimming stripped 5 bases from V and 3 bases from J, with 13 bases between. CDR3 nucleotides: TGTGCCAGCAGCCCCACGGGGTCCGACTATGGCTACACCTTC. It encodes CASSPTGSDYGYTF.

The rearrangement joins TRBV5-4 to TRBJ1-1, with D maybe TRBD1 (6 bases). Trimming left V 0 bases short and J 6 bases short, with 12 bases between. The CDR3 runs to 14 residues. Germline values: CDR1 SGHNT, CDR2 YYREEE (reference sequence). As DNA, the CDR3 is TGTGCCAGCAGCTTGGGAGGCGGGGGCTCTGAAGCTTTCTTT. Encoded protein: CASSLGGGGSEAFF.

The chain links TRBV18 to TRBJ1-6, with D perhaps TRBD1 (6 bases). The CDR3 totals 16 residues. The V gene's germline CDR1 is KGHSH and CDR2 LQKENI. Deletions cut 2 bases from V and 6 bases from J, with 14 bases between. CDR3 protein: CASSPSGQPVNSPLHF. The DNA for the CDR3 is TGTGCCAGCTCACCATCCGGACAGCCGGTTAATTCACCCCTCCACTTT.

The chain links TRBV27 to TRBJ1-5, with a weak D call TRBD1 (5 bases). The CDR3 is 14 amino acids. Trimming pared 5 bases from V and 3 bases from J, leaving 11 bases between. Germline assignment: CDR1 MNHEY and CDR2 SMNVEV (reference sequence). Here the CDR3 reads CASSADSLNQPQHF. Here the CDR3 DNA reads TGTGCCAGCAGTGCCGACAGTCTCAATCAGCCCCAGCATTTT.

The chain has TRBV19 and TRBJ1-1; 9 bases are a match to TRBD1. Germline CDR1 and CDR2: LNHDA and SQIVND (reference sequence). The CDR3 is 17 amino acids. The J segment lost 1 base and the V segment lost 4 bases, leaving 10 bases of the junction unmatched. CDR3 region: CASSRAITQGANTEAFF. The CDR3 nucleotides read TGTGCCAGTAGTAGGGCAATCACACAGGGGGCGAACACTGAAGCTTTCTTT.

This chain links TRBV27 with TRBJ2-1; 12 positions match TRBD2. This CDR3 spans 19 amino acids. The V gene end was trimmed by 2 bases and the J gene end by 0 bases; junction bases not matched to a gene: 8. Germline CDR1 reads MNHEY; CDR2 reads SMNVEV (reference sequence). CDR3 sequence: CASSLRLAGGPSSYNEQFF. The CDR3 DNA follows: TGTGCCAGCAGTTTACGGCTAGCGGGGGGGCCGAGCTCCTACAATGAGCAGTTCTTC.

The genes are TRBV18 and TRBJ1-1, with TRBD1 identical over 8 bases. The CDR3 length is 16 residues. Looked up from germline, CDR1 is KGHSH and CDR2 is LQKENI. V dropped 0 bases and J dropped 6; count of bases not matched to a gene: 9. The CDR3 loop is CASSPPNGQDRAEAFF. Here the CDR3 DNA reads TGTGCCAGCTCACCACCGAACGGGCAGGACAGGGCTGAAGCTTTCTTT.

This chain uses TRBV4-1 with TRBJ1-5; 7 bases map to TRBD1. The CDR3 covers 14 residues. Germline CDR1 MGHRA, CDR2 YSYEKL. The junction had 4 bases not matched to a gene; V was cut back by 4 bases and J by 4 bases. CDR3 sequence reads: CASSLGQLNQPQHF. The CDR3 DNA follows: TGCGCCAGCAGCCTGGGACAGCTGAATCAGCCCCAGCATTTT.

J is TRBJ2-5 and V is TRBV4-3; no reliable D call. Germline loops: CDR1 LGHNA, CDR2 YSLEER. V was shortened by 3 bases and J by 3 bases, with 11 bases between the two germline ends. This CDR3 is 14 amino acids long. CDR3: CASSQRRSKETQYF. DNA of the CDR3: TGCGCCAGCAGCCAGCGAAGGAGTAAAGAGACCCAGTACTTC.

This clone came up once. The genes are TRBV11-2 and TRBJ1-2; no clear D gene. Per the germline V gene, CDR1 is SGHAT and CDR2 is FQNNGV. With 5 bases removed from V and 4 bases from J, the gap between germline ends came to 14 bases. The CDR3 extends over 14 amino acids. The CDR3, as DNA: TGTGCCAGCAGCCTAAAGGAGGGCCCCTATGGCTACACCTTC. Amino acid sequence: CASSLKEGPYGYTF.

The J gene is TRBJ2-5, the V gene TRBV6-6; the match to TRBD2 covers 10 bases. The CDR3 has 16 amino acids. Germline V lookup: CDR1 MNHNY, CDR2 SVGAGI (reference sequence). V shed 6 bases and J 1 base; nucleotides not matched to a gene: 8. In nucleotides, the CDR3 is TGTGCCAGCAGCCAACACCGGACTAGCGGCCAAGAGACCCAGTACTTC. Translating it yields CASSQHRTSGQETQYF.

The chain couples TRBV11-3 to TRBJ2-7; 9 nucleotides agree with TRBD1. The V gene's germline CDR1 is SGHNT and CDR2 YENEEA. Trimming removed 3 bases from V and 5 bases from J; junction bases left unmatched: 8. This CDR3 contains 15 residues. The DNA of the CDR3 is TGTGCCAGCAGCTTGACCGGGACAGGGAGGGACGAGCAGTACTTC. This gives the protein CASSLTGTGRDEQYF.

The chain links TRBV27 to TRBJ2-7; 9 nucleotides agree with TRBD1. The CDR3 loop spans 13 amino acids. The germline gives CDR1 MNHEY, CDR2 SMNVEV (reference sequence). J gave up 4 bases and V 8 bases, and 6 bases lay outside the gene matches. The CDR3: CASRDRAAYEQYF. CDR3 DNA: TGTGCCAGCCGGGACAGGGCAGCTTACGAGCAGTACTTC.

The genes are TRBV7-8 and TRBJ2-6, with 10 bases fitting TRBD2. Germline V gene lookup returns CDR1 SGHVS and CDR2 FQNEAQ. This CDR3 spans 18 amino acids. Trimming at V came to 5 bases and at J to 3 bases, leaving 10 bases not matched to a gene. CDR3 amino acids: CASSPTRTSGYGANVLTF. The CDR3 coding sequence is TGTGCCAGCAGCCCGACTCGGACTAGCGGCTATGGGGCCAACGTCCTGACTTTC.

The chain links TRBV9 to TRBJ1-2; 7 positions agree with TRBD1. The CDR3 runs 17 residues. J was trimmed by 6 bases and V by 4 bases; bases with no gene match: 18. CDR1 is SGDLS, CDR2 YYNGEE, per germline. Here the CDR3 DNA reads TGTGCCAGCAGCCAACCTCACCTAATGGGGCAGGGGGATGGCTACACCTTC. It is translated as CASSQPHLMGQGDGYTF. The whole variable domain, remainder taken from reference TRBV9 and TRBJ1-2, is DSGVTQTPKHLITATGQRVTLRCSPRSGDLSVYWYQQSLDQGLQFLIQYYNGEERAKGNILERFSAQQFPDLHSELNLSSLELGDSALYFCASSQPHLMGQGDGYTFGSGTRLTVV.